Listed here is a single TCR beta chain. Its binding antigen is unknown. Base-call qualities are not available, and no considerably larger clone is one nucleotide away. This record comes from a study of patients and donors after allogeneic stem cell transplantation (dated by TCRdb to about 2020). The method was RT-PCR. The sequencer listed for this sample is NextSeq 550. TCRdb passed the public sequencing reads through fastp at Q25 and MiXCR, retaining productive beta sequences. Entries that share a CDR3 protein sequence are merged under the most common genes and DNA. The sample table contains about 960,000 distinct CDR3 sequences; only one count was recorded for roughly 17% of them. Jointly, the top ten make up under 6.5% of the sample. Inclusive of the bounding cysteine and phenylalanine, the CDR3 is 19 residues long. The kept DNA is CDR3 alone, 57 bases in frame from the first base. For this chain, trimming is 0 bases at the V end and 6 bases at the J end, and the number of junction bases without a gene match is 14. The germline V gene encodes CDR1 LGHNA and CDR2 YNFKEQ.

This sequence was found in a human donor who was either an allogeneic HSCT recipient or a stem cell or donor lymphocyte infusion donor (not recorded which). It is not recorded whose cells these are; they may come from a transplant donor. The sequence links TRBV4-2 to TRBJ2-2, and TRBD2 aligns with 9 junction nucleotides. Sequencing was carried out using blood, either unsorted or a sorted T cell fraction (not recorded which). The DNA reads TGTGCCAGCAGCCAAGATCGGCCCAGCGGGAGGCCTAACGCCGGGGAGCTGTTTTTT. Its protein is CASSQDRPSGRPNAGELFF.